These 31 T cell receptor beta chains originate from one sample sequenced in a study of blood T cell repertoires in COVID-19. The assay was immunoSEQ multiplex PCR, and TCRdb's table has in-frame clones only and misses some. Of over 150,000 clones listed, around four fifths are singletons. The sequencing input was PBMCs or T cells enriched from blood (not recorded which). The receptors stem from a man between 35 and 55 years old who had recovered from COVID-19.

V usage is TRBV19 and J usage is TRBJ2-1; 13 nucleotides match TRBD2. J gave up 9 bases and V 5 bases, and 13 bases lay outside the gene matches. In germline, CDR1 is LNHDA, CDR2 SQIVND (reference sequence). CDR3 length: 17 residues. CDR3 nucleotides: TGTGCCAGTAGTCCGGGACTAGCGGGAAGACCCACAGTTGAGCAGTTCTTC. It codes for CASSPGLAGRPTVEQFF.

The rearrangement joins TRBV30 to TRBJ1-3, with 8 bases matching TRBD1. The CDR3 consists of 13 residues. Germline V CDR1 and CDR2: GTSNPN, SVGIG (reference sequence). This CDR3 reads CALDRGASDTIYF. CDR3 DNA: TGTGCTCTAGACAGGGGAGCATCGGACACCATATATTTT.

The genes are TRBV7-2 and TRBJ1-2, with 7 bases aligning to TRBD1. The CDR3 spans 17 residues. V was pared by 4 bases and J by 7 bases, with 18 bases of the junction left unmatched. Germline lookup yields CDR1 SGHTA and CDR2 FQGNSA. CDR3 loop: CASSYPPGQAPIGGYTF. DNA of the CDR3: TGTGCCAGCAGCTATCCCCCAGGACAGGCGCCTATTGGTGGCTACACCTTC.

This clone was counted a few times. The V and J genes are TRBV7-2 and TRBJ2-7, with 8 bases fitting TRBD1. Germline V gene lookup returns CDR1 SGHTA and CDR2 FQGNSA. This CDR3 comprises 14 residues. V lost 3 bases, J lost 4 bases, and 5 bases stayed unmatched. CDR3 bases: TGTGCCAGCAGCTTGGCAGGGGGCCTTTACGAGCAGTACTTC. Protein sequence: CASSLAGGLYEQYF. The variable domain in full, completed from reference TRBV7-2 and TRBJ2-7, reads GAGVSQSPSNKVTEKGKDVELRCDPISGHTALYWYRQSLGQGLEFLIYFQGNSAPDKSGLPSDRFSAERTGGSVSTLTIQRTQQEDSAVYLCASSLAGGLYEQYFGPGTRLTVT.

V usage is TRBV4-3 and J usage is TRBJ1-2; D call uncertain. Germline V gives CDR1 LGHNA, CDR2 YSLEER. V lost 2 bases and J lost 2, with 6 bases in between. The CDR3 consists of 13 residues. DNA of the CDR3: TGCGCCAGCAGCCAAAACAGCAACTATGGCTACACCTTC. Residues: CASSQNSNYGYTF.

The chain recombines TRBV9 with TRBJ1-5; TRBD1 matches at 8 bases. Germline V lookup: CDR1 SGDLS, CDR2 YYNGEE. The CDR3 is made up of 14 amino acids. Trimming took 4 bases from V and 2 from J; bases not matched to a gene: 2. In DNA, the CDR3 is TGTGCCAGCAGCCTGGGACAGGGCAATCAGCCCCAGCATTTT. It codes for CASSLGQGNQPQHF.

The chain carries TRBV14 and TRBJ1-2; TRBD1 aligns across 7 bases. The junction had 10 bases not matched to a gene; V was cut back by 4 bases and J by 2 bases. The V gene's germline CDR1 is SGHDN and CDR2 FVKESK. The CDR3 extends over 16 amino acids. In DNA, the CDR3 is TGTGCCAGCAGCCCCGTCGGGGACAGTAGAAACTATGGCTACACCTTC. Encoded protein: CASSPVGDSRNYGYTF.

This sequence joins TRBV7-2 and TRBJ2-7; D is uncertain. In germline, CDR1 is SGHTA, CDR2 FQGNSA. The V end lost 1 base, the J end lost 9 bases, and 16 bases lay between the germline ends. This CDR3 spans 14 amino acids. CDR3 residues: CASSLVNQATPQYV. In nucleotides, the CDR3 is TGTGCCAGCAGCTTAGTGAACCAGGCTACGCCGCAGTACGTC.

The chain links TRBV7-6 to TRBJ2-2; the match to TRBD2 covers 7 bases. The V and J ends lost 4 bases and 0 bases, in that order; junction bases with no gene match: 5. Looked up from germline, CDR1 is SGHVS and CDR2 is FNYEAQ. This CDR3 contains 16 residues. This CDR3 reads CASSSSAGANTGELFF. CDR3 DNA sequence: TGTGCCAGCAGCTCCTCGGCGGGGGCGAACACCGGGGAGCTGTTTTTT.

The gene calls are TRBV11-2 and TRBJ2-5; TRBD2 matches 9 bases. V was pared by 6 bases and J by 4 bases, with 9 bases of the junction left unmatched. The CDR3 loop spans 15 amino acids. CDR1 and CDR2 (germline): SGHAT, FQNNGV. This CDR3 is CASRPSGNDVETQYF. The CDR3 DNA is TGTGCCAGCAGGCCTAGCGGGAACGACGTAGAGACCCAGTACTTC.

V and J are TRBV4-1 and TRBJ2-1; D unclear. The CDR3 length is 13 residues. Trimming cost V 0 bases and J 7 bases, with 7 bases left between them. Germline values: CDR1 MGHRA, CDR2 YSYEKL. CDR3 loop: CASSQEARNEQFF. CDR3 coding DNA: TGCGCCAGCAGCCAAGAGGCTAGGAATGAGCAGTTCTTC.

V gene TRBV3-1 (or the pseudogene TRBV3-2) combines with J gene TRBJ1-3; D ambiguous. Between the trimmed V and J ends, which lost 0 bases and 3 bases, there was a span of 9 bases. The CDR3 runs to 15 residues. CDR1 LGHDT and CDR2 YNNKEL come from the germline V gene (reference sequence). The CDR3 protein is CASSQEASYGNTIYF. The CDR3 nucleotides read TGTGCCAGCAGCCAAGAAGCCTCCTATGGAAACACCATATATTTT.

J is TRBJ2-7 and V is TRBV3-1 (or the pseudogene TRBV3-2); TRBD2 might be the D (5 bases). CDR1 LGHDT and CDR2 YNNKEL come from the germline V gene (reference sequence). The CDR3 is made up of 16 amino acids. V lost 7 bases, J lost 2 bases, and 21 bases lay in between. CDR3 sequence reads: CASISQYQRHPYEQYF. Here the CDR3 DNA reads TGTGCCAGCATCTCCCAGTATCAGCGGCACCCCTACGAGCAGTACTTC.

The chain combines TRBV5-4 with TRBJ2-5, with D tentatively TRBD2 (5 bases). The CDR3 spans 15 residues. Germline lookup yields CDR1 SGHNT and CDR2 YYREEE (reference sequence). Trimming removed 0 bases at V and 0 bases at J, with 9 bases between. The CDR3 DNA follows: TGTGCCAGCAGCTTGGGCGGGCCCTACCAAGAGACCCAGTACTTC. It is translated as CASSLGGPYQETQYF.

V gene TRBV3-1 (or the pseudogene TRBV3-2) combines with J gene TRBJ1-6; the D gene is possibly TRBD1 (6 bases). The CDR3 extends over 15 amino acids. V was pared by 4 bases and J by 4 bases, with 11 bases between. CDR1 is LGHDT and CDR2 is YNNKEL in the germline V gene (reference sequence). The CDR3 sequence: CASSLRTAYNSPLHF. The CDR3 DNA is TGTGCCAGCAGCCTAAGGACAGCTTATAATTCACCCCTCCACTTT.

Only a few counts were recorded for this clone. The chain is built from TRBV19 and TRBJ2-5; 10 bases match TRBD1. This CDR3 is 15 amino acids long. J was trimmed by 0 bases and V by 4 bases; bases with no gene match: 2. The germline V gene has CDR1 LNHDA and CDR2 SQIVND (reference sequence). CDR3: CASSTTGGNQETQYF. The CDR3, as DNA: TGTGCCAGTAGTACGACAGGGGGCAACCAAGAGACCCAGTACTTC.

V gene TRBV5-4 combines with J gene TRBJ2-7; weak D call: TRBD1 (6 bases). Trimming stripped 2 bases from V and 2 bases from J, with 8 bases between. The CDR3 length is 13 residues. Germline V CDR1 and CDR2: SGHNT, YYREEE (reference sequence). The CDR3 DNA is TGTGCCAGCAGCTTAGACAGGACCTACGAGCAGTACTTC. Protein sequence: CASSLDRTYEQYF.

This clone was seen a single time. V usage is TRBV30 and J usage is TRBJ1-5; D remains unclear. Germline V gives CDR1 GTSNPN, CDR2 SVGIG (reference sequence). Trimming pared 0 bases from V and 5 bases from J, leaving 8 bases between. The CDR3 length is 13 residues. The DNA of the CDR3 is TGTGCCTGGAGTGTTGCGGTTTATCAGCCCCAGCATTTT. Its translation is CAWSVAVYQPQHF.

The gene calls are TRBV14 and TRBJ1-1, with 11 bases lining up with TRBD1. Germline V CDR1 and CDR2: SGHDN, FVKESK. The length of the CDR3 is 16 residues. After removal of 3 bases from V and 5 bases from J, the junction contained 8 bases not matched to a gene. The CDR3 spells CASSQDRGQVGTEAFF. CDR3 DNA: TGTGCCAGCAGCCAGGACAGGGGGCAGGTAGGGACTGAAGCTTTCTTT.

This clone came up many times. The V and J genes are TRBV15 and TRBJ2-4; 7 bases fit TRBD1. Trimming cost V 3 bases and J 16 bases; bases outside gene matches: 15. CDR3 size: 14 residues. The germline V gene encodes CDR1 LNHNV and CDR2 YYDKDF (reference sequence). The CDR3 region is CATSRETGRFHLYF. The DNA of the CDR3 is TGTGCCACCAGCAGGGAGACAGGGAGATTCCACCTATACTTC.

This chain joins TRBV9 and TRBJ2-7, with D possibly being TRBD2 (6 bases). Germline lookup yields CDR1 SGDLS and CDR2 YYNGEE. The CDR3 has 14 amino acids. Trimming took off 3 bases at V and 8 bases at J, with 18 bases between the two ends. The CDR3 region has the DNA TGTGCCAGCAGCGCGTCGGGCGGGGAAGGCAAGCAGTACTTC. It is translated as CASSASGGEGKQYF.

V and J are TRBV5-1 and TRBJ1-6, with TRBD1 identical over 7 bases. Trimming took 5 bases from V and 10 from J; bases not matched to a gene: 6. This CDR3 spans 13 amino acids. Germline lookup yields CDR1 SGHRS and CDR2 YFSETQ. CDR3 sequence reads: CASSPGQTSPLHF. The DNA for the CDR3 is TGCGCCAGCAGTCCGGGACAGACCTCACCCCTCCACTTT.

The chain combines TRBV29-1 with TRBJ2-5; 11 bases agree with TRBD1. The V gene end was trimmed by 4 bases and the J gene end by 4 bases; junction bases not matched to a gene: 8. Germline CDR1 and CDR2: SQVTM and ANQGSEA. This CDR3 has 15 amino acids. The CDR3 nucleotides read TGCAGCGTTGGGATCGGACAGGGGGCAGGAGAGACCCAGTACTTC. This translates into CSVGIGQGAGETQYF.

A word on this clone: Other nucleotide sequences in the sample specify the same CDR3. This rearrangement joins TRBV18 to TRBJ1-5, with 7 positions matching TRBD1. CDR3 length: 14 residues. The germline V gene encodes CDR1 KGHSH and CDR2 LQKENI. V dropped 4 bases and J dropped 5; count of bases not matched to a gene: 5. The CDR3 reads CASSRQGKDQPQHF. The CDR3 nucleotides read TGTGCCAGCTCACGACAGGGTAAGGATCAGCCCCAGCATTTT.

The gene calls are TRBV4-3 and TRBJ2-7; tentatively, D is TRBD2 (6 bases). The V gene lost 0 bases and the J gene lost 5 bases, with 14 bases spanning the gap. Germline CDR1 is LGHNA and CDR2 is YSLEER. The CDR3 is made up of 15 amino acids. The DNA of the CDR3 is TGCGCCAGCAGCCAAGATTATGCGGGGTACAACGAGCAGTACTTC. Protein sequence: CASSQDYAGYNEQYF.

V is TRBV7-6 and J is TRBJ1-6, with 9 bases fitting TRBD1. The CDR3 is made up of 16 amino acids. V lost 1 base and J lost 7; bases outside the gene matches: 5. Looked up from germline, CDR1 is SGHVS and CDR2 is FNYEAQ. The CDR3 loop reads CASSLEGTGSNSPLHF. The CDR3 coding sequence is TGTGCCAGCAGCTTAGAAGGGACAGGGTCAAATTCACCCCTCCACTTT.

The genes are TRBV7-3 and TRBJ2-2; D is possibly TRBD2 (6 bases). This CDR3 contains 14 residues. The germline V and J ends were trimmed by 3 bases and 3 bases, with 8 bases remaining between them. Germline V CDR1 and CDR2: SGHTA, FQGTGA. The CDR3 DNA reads TGTGCCAGCAGCTTGGGGACTTACACCGGGGAGCTGTTTTTT. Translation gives CASSLGTYTGELFF.

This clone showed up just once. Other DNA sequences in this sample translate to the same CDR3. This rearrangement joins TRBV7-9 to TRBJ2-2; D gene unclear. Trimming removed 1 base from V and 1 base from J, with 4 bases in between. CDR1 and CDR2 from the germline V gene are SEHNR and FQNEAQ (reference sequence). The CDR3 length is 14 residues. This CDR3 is CASSLGQNTGELFF. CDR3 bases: TGTGCCAGCAGCTTAGGACAGAACACCGGGGAGCTGTTTTTT. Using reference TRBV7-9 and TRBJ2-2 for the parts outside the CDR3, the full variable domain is DTGVSQNPRHKITKRGQNVTFRCDPISEHNRLYWYRQTLGQGPEFLTYFQNEAQLEKSRLLSDRFSAERPKGSFSTLEIQRTEQGDSAMYLCASSLGQNTGELFFGEGSRLTVL.

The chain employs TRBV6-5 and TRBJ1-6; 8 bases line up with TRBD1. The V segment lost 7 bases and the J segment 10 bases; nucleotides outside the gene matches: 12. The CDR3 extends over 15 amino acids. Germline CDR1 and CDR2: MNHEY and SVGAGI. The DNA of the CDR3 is TGTGCCAGCACCTTACTAGGACAGGGTGGGTCACCCCTCCACTTT. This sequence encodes CASTLLGQGGSPLHF.

Here the CDR3 reads CASTLSGMTNEKLFF. The CDR3 region has the DNA TGTGCCAGCACCCTTTCGGGGATGACTAATGAAAAACTGTTTTTT. The chain combines TRBV2 with TRBJ1-4; no clear D. V gave up 7 bases and J gave up 2 bases, with 14 bases separating them. Germline CDR1 SNHLY, CDR2 FYNNEI. This CDR3 is 15 amino acids long.

DNA of the CDR3: TGCGCCAGCAGCCAACAGGGCACTGAAGCTTTCTTT. Translated: CASSQQGTEAFF. The J gene is TRBJ1-1, the V gene TRBV4-3; D perhaps matches TRBD1 (5 bases). Deletions cut 2 bases from V and 4 bases from J, with 5 bases between. This CDR3 has 12 amino acids. CDR1 and CDR2 (germline): LGHNA, YSLEER.